A single sample gave rise to the 30 T cell receptor beta chains below, sequenced in a study of blood T cell repertoires in COVID-19. Produced via immunoSEQ multiplex PCR; TCRdb's table is partial and in-frame only. The data contain approximately 200,000 clones, 85% to 90% of them seen just once; the ten biggest clones take up less than 1.5%. The sequenced material came from PBMCs or T cells enriched from blood (not recorded which). Source of these receptors: a man younger than 40 who had recovered from COVID-19.

The gene calls are TRBV6-1 and TRBJ1-6; perhaps TRBD1 as D (5 bases). Germline values: CDR1 MNHNS, CDR2 SASEGT. The CDR3 spans 15 residues. Deletions cut 1 base from V and 10 bases from J, with 14 bases between. CDR3 loop: CASSEGLGRRSPLHF. Written as DNA, the CDR3 is TGTGCCAGCAGTGAAGGGTTGGGGCGCAGGTCACCCCTCCACTTT.

This clone turned up a few times. The chain employs TRBV7-9 and TRBJ1-2; 9 bases are shared with TRBD1. Germline lookup yields CDR1 SEHNR and CDR2 FQNEAQ (reference sequence). V dropped 4 bases and J dropped 6; count of bases not matched to a gene: 3. CDR3 length: 13 residues. The CDR3 DNA is TGTGCCAGCAGCTGGGACAGGGAACATGGCTACACCTTC. This sequence encodes CASSWDREHGYTF.

The chain links TRBV18 to TRBJ1-6; the match to TRBD1 covers 9 bases. This CDR3 is built from 15 residues. The junction had 6 bases not matched to a gene; V was cut back by 4 bases and J by 8 bases. Germline V gene data show CDR1 as KGHSH and CDR2 as LQKENI. CDR3: CASSLLDRGDSPLHF. The CDR3 bases are TGTGCCAGCTCACTACTGGACAGGGGCGATTCACCCCTCCACTTT.

This rearrangement joins TRBV3-1 (or the pseudogene TRBV3-2) to TRBJ1-2; D is uncertain. CDR1 is LGHDT, CDR2 YNNKEL, per germline (reference sequence). V was pared by 8 bases and J by 0 bases, with 22 bases between. The CDR3 sequence is 17 residues long. The CDR3 loop is CASAIGNRSPPNYGYTF. The CDR3 coding sequence is TGTGCCAGCGCAATAGGCAACCGGAGCCCCCCTAACTATGGCTACACCTTC.

The chain is built from TRBV5-5 and TRBJ2-7; D gene unclear. From germline, CDR1 is SGHKS and CDR2 YYEKEE (reference sequence). Trimming cost V 4 bases and J 5 bases, with 19 bases left between them. CDR3 length equals 15 residues. For the CDR3, the DNA is TGTGCCAGCAGCCTGGGATCCACCCGCGTCAACGAGCAGTACTTC. Encoded protein: CASSLGSTRVNEQYF.

The count of this clone is one. The CDR3 protein is CASSQVEGQRNQPQHF. CDR3 coding DNA: TGCGCCAGCAGCCAAGTGGAGGGACAGCGCAATCAGCCCCAGCATTTT. This chain uses TRBV4-1 with TRBJ1-5; 7 bases align to TRBD1. This CDR3 region has 16 residues. The V gene end was trimmed by 1 base and the J gene end by 2 bases; junction bases not matched to a gene: 5. CDR1 MGHRA and CDR2 YSYEKL come from the germline V gene.

This sequence joins TRBV7-6 and TRBJ1-3; D is unresolved. CDR1 and CDR2 (germline): SGHVS, FNYEAQ. The V end was cut by 1 base, the J end by 0 bases, with 10 bases between. This CDR3 has 16 amino acids. CDR3 DNA sequence: TGTGCCAGCAGCTTAGACCCTGGCGGCTCTGGAAACACCATATATTTT. Protein sequence: CASSLDPGGSGNTIYF.

The genes are TRBV6-5 and TRBJ2-7; 10 bases agree with TRBD2. Per germline, CDR1 MNHEY and CDR2 SVGAGI. The CDR3 is 14 amino acids. The V and J ends lost 2 bases and 6 bases, in that order; junction bases with no gene match: 4. The CDR3 bases are TGTGCCAGCAGTTACAACGGACTAGCGGCCGAGCAGTACTTC. Amino acid sequence: CASSYNGLAAEQYF.

This clone appeared once. The V gene is TRBV28, the J gene TRBJ2-7, with 8 bases matching TRBD2. Germline CDR1 MDHEN, CDR2 SYDVKM. The V and J ends lost 5 bases and 5 bases, in that order; junction bases with no gene match: 11. The CDR3 length is 15 residues. The DNA of the CDR3 is TGTGCCAGCAGTCGACCGGGACTAGGACGTGACGAGCAGTACTTC. The encoded protein is CASSRPGLGRDEQYF.

The chain combines TRBV6-2 or TRBV6-3 with TRBJ2-7, with TRBD2 matching over 8 bases. CDR1 and CDR2 from the germline V gene are MNHEY and SVGEGT. V shed 5 bases and J 2 bases; nucleotides not matched to a gene: 5. CDR3 size: 14 residues. Written as DNA, the CDR3 is TGTGCCAGCAGTCCACTAGCGGACACCTACGAGCAGTACTTC. Translation: CASSPLADTYEQYF.

This chain joins TRBV27 and TRBJ1-2; 9 nucleotides line up with TRBD1. In germline, CDR1 is MNHEY, CDR2 SMNVEV (reference sequence). With 3 bases clipped from V and 5 bases from J, the junction kept 4 bases outside the gene matches. The CDR3 is 14 amino acids. The CDR3 nucleotides are TGTGCCAGCAGTTTCCGGGACAGGGCATATGGCTACACCTTC. It yields the protein CASSFRDRAYGYTF.

The gene calls are TRBV10-3 and TRBJ2-2; TRBD2 agrees at 8 bases. Germline trimming cut 7 bases from V and 0 bases from J; bases unmatched to any gene: 10. Germline loops: CDR1 ENHRY, CDR2 SYGVKD. The CDR3 sequence is 17 residues long. The CDR3 bases are TGTGCCATCAAAATTTCGGGAGGGCCCTCGAACACCGGGGAGCTGTTTTTT. Its protein product is CAIKISGGPSNTGELFF.

V usage is TRBV11-2 and J usage is TRBJ2-2; 8 bases match TRBD1. The V gene's germline CDR1 is SGHAT and CDR2 FQNNGV. This CDR3 is built from 15 residues. With 5 bases clipped from V and 2 bases from J, the junction kept 4 bases outside the gene matches. CDR3 amino acids: CASSRTGPNTGELFF. The DNA of the CDR3 is TGTGCCAGCAGCCGGACAGGGCCAAACACCGGGGAGCTGTTTTTT.

V and J are TRBV9 and TRBJ1-1, with a possible D match to TRBD1 (5 bases). The CDR3 length is 13 residues. V lost 5 bases, J lost 5 bases, and 13 bases lay in between. Germline-derived CDR1 and CDR2 are SGDLS and YYNGEE. CDR3: CASRGTGATEAFF. CDR3 DNA sequence: TGTGCCAGCAGGGGAACAGGTGCGACTGAAGCTTTCTTT.

This chain joins TRBV6-1 and TRBJ2-2; 8 bases line up with TRBD2. This CDR3 has 17 amino acids. In germline, CDR1 is MNHNS, CDR2 SASEGT. The trim removed 4 bases at V and 0 bases at J, leaving 7 bases unmatched. Here the CDR3 DNA reads TGTGCCAGCAGTGCCCGGGGGGGGAGTTCGAACACCGGGGAGCTGTTTTTT. Translated, it gives CASSARGGSSNTGELFF.

This chain connects TRBV7-2 to TRBJ1-5; 9 positions agree with TRBD1. The germline CDR1 and CDR2 sequences are SGHTA and FQGNSA. CDR3 length: 15 amino acids. J gave up 2 bases and V 5 bases, and 4 bases lay outside the gene matches. The CDR3 spells CASSPRTGGNQPQHF. The CDR3 DNA reads TGTGCCAGCAGCCCCCGGACAGGGGGCAATCAGCCCCAGCATTTT.

The chain links TRBV30 to TRBJ2-7; 8 bases agree with TRBD1. V lost 5 bases, J lost 3 bases, and 6 bases stayed unmatched. Germline V gene data show CDR1 as GTSNPN and CDR2 as SVGIG (reference sequence). The CDR3 loop spans 13 amino acids. CDR3 amino acids: CAWGQGKVYEQYF. The CDR3 DNA reads as TGTGCCTGGGGACAGGGAAAGGTCTACGAGCAGTACTTC.

V is TRBV28 and J is TRBJ2-5; D is perhaps TRBD2 (6 bases). The germline V and J ends were trimmed by 5 bases and 2 bases, with 21 bases remaining between them. Germline V gene data show CDR1 as MDHEN and CDR2 as SYDVKM. The CDR3 runs to 17 residues. This CDR3 reads CASSILALRGGQETQYF. The CDR3, as DNA: TGTGCCAGCAGTATACTAGCCCTTCGGGGCGGACAAGAGACCCAGTACTTC.

As concerns this clone: Other DNA variants within this sample encode the same CDR3. The chain carries TRBV3-1 (or the pseudogene TRBV3-2) and TRBJ2-7, with TRBD2 matching 16 bases. V trimming: 3 bases; J trimming: 4 bases; junction bases outside the gene matches: 0. This CDR3 comprises 15 residues. The germline V gene has CDR1 LGHDT and CDR2 YNNKEL (reference sequence). The DNA for the CDR3 is TGTGCCAGCAGCCAGGGACTAGCGGGAGGGTACGAGCAGTACTTC. This sequence encodes CASSQGLAGGYEQYF.

The J gene is TRBJ2-7, the V gene TRBV6-5; D may be TRBD1 (6 bases). The CDR3 length is 13 residues. CDR1 is MNHEY, CDR2 SVGAGI, per germline. The ends were cut back, 6 bases at V and 3 bases at J, with 12 bases in the middle. The CDR3 sequence is CASRLDSYYEQYF. In DNA form, the CDR3 reads TGTGCCAGCAGACTGGACAGCTACTACGAGCAGTACTTC.

The chain couples TRBV7-9 to TRBJ2-3; 10 nucleotides align to TRBD2. Germline V gene lookup returns CDR1 SEHNR and CDR2 FQNEAQ (reference sequence). Trimming cost V 4 bases and J 1 base; bases outside gene matches: 2. The CDR3 extends over 15 amino acids. CDR3 DNA: TGTGCCAGCAGCTCAGGGACTAGCGGCACAGATACGCAGTATTTT. As protein: CASSSGTSGTDTQYF.

The rearrangement joins TRBV27 to TRBJ1-2; 7 nucleotides agree with TRBD1. CDR1 is MNHEY and CDR2 is SMNVEV in the germline V gene (reference sequence). This CDR3 spans 14 amino acids. Trimming cost V 0 bases and J 6 bases; bases outside gene matches: 4. The CDR3 DNA sequence: TGTGCCAGCAGTTTATCGTTGACAGGGCATGGCTACACCTTC. This encodes CASSLSLTGHGYTF.

The V call is TRBV28, the J call TRBJ1-3, with D possibly TRBD1 on 5 matching bases. This CDR3 contains 16 residues. V was shortened by 4 bases and J by 0 bases, with 13 bases between the two germline ends. Looked up from germline, CDR1 is MDHEN and CDR2 is SYDVKM. The CDR3 spells CASSSASGISGNTIYF. The CDR3, as DNA: TGTGCCAGCAGTTCGGCTTCAGGGATCTCTGGAAACACCATATATTTT.

The gene calls are TRBV3-1 (or the pseudogene TRBV3-2) and TRBJ2-7; D might be TRBD1 (5 bases). V lost 4 bases, J lost 3 bases, and 16 bases lay in between. The CDR3 runs to 15 residues. Germline V CDR1 and CDR2: LGHDT, YNNKEL (reference sequence). Here the CDR3 DNA reads TGTGCCAGCAGCCGATCGACAGTCCTAGGCTACGAGCAGTACTTC. This sequence encodes CASSRSTVLGYEQYF.

The V gene is TRBV28, the J gene TRBJ1-2; D remains unclear. CDR3 length equals 12 residues. The V and J ends lost 5 bases and 8 bases respectively, with 12 bases between them. CDR1 and CDR2 (germline): MDHEN, SYDVKM. The chain's CDR3 is CASSTSPGGYTF. CDR3 nucleotides: TGTGCCAGCAGTACATCCCCGGGAGGCTACACCTTC.

In DNA form, the CDR3 reads TGTGCCAGCAGCTTAGTCCCCCCTAGCATCGCCAGCTCCTACAATGAGCAGTTCTTC. It encodes CASSLVPPSIASSYNEQFF. The genes are TRBV11-2 and TRBJ2-1, with D possibly being TRBD2 (5 bases). Germline assignment: CDR1 SGHAT and CDR2 FQNNGV. V was cut by 1 base and J by 0 bases, with 19 bases left in between. The CDR3 extends over 19 amino acids.

This chain uses TRBV5-5 with TRBJ1-2; perhaps TRBD1 as D (6 bases). This CDR3 is 13 amino acids long. Germline CDR1 reads SGHKS; CDR2 reads YYEKEE (reference sequence). Trimming removed 3 bases from V and 6 bases from J, with 12 bases in between. In DNA form, the CDR3 reads TGTGCCAGCAGCTCACCACAGGGAGATGGCTACACCTTC. Its translation is CASSSPQGDGYTF.

CDR3 region: CASSAGPGTGVCFF. DNA of the CDR3: TGTGCCAGCAGCGCCGGCCCCGGGACAGGGGTTTGTTTCTTT. The J gene is TRBJ1-1, the V gene TRBV7-9, with 10 bases that match TRBD1. This CDR3 is 14 amino acids long. The germline gives CDR1 SEHNR, CDR2 FQNEAQ (reference sequence). Trimming cost V 5 bases and J 13 bases; bases outside gene matches: 13.

The chain combines TRBV6-5 with TRBJ2-7; D unresolved. V dropped 7 bases and J dropped 3 bases, with 7 bases sitting between them. This CDR3 has 11 residues. Germline lookup yields CDR1 MNHEY and CDR2 SVGAGI. This CDR3 is CASTKNYEQYF. DNA of the CDR3: TGTGCCAGCACCAAAAACTACGAGCAGTACTTC.

The V call is TRBV10-3, the J call TRBJ2-7; 8 bases map to TRBD1. The CDR3 has 16 residues. The junction had 7 bases not matched to a gene; V was cut back by 3 bases and J by 0 bases. Germline V gene data show CDR1 as ENHRY and CDR2 as SYGVKD. CDR3 in DNA: TGTGCCATCAGTGACCCCCCGGGACAGGACTCCTACGAGCAGTACTTC. This encodes CAISDPPGQDSYEQYF.